This note documents a single T cell receptor beta chain sequence. The target of this receptor is not known. The input lacks base qualities; no much larger clone sits a single base away. Genomic DNA was extracted from sorted cells with the Quick-DNA Microprep Kit. Amplification of TCRbeta DNA was done with the immunoSEQ hsTCRbeta kit, following the protocol from the manufacturer. TCRbeta libraries were sequenced on an Illumina MiSeq instrument. Concerning the study's data processing: After out-of-frame sequences were removed, 2.4 million or so distinct TCRbeta sequences remained, averaging about 61,000 per individual. Each individual was scored according to the count of about 150 previously reported CMV-associated TCRbeta sequences and the total productive distinct TCRbeta count. A beta-binomial model was reimplemented in Python, and scikit-learn random forests with default parameters were trained on data from the US cohort. Classifier performance on the Belgian cohort was reported as the median AUC with percentile confidence intervals calculated over 10,000 bootstrap iterations. Imported from immuneACCESS, the table was reduced by TCRdb to in-frame sequences with V and J called. These copies leave out some clones; in studies compared against another copy, an unresolved V gene accounts for under half, and the cause of the remainder is not known. The DNA was the basis for D and trimming; V, J and clone size are from that table. This sample has 54,000 or so clones in its table, and about 81% of those were observed once. Of the sample, roughly 1% falls within the top ten clones.

These data originate in a study of memory CD4+ T cells and cytomegalovirus serostatus (dated by TCRdb to the late 2010s). At the level of the whole study: The 35 or so healthy Belgian adults in the cohort included 9 who were CMV seropositive and about 24 who were CMV seronegative. To replicate a published TCR-based CMV serostatus classifier, the researchers sequenced the CD4+ memory TCRbeta repertoires of a Belgian cohort whose cytomegalovirus serostatus was known.

A FACSAria II was used to sort memory CD4+ T cells, defined as single viable CD3+CD4+CD8-CD45RO+ cells. CMV serostatus was assessed using a Roche Elecsys assay, by which serum IgG against CMV pp150, pp28, p38 and p52 was detected. After thawing, total CD4+ T cells were enriched by positive selection with CD4 magnetic microbeads. Samples originated from another study that specifically interrogated the CD4+ T cell memory repertoire. Peripheral blood mononuclear cells were isolated and cryopreserved following standard operating procedures; serum was stored at -80 °C. The staining used CD3-PerCP (BW264/56), CD4-APC (RPA-T4), CD45RO-PE (UCHT1) and CD8-Pacific Orange (3B5) antibodies, and Sytox blue was used to exclude non-viable cells. From the cysteine up to the phenylalanine, the CDR3 has a length of 18 residues. Only the CDR3 DNA stays, 54 bases, in frame from base 1. The germline V gene gives CDR1 as MRHNA and CDR2 as SNTAGT. V is pruned by 5 bases and J by 5 bases, leaving 15 bases of the junction without a gene match.

What the study reported, not specific to this receptor: For CMV serostatus prediction, a median bootstrapped AUC of about 0.94 was reached with the original framework, and a median bootstrapped AUC of roughly 0.89 was reached with a US-trained random forest. Results were interpreted as suggesting that the CMV-associated TCR signature is largely present in the CD4+ memory repertoire. Unlike the original study, which covered naive and memory CD4+ and CD8+ populations, the Belgian study sequenced only CD4+CD45RO+ memory cells. Among the 160 or so previously reported CMV-associated TCRbeta sequences, 60 to 85 showed up in the CD4+ memory repertoires, with each one found in between one and five individuals. On the Belgian cohort, the classifier based on the original framework reached a median bootstrapped AUC of about 0.96, with a 95% CI of 0.76-1.00.

The clonotype originates from an adult in good health and CMV-seronegative. The sample was memory CD4+ T cells from blood. The chain is encoded by TRBV6-4 joined to TRBJ2-1; the central 10 bases match TRBD2. CDR3 protein: CASSQQGLAEFRNNEQFF. In nucleotide form, the sequence is TGTGCCAGCAGTCAACAAGGACTAGCGGAGTTTCGGAACAATGAGCAGTTCTTC.